The 10 T cell receptor beta chains in this list originate from one sample, sequenced in a study of blood T cells in healthy people across ages. The authors ran a second PCR of roughly 6 to 12 cycles using a sample-barcoded 5' primer and a J-beta primer mix. One entry per CDR3 protein results from TCRdb running MiXCR on the 5' RACE reads. The sample yields more than 1,000,000 distinct CDR3 sequences, roughly a quarter seen once. The same sample was also studied in work on T cells of mothers and their children.

Sequences were obtained from blood. The receptors here all came from a girl between 2 and 10 years old in good health.

This chain joins TRBV6-2 or TRBV6-3 and TRBJ2-5; D is undetermined. Trimming removed 8 bases at V and 2 bases at J, with 18 bases between. CDR1 and CDR2 from the germline V gene are MNHEY and SVGEGT. The CDR3 covers 15 residues. CDR3 sequence reads: CASQHWAGEQETQYF. The CDR3 DNA sequence: TGTGCCAGCCAGCATTGGGCAGGAGAGCAAGAGACCCAGTACTTC.

The chain uses TRBV29-1 and TRBJ1-4; the match to TRBD1 covers 9 bases. The CDR3 has 13 amino acids. CDR1 SQVTM and CDR2 ANQGSEA come from the germline V gene. The ends lost 5 bases at V and 8 bases at J; junction bases unmatched: 6. The CDR3 sequence: CSVLGQGGEKLFF. The CDR3 coding sequence is TGCAGCGTTCTGGGACAGGGAGGAGAAAAACTGTTTTTT. The full variable domain, rest sourced from reference TRBV29-1 and TRBJ1-4, is SAVISQKPSRDICQRGTSLTIQCQVDSQVTMMFWYRQQPGQSLTLIATANQGSEATYESGFVIDKFPISRPNLTFSTLTVSNMSPEDSSIYLCSVLGQGGEKLFFGSGTQLSVL.

The chain carries TRBV29-1 and TRBJ1-1; D unresolved. The CDR3 sequence is 10 residues long. Trimming pared 4 bases from V and 10 bases from J, leaving 10 bases between. The germline CDR1 and CDR2 sequences are SQVTM and ANQGSEA. The CDR3 DNA follows: TGCAGCGTTGGTGAGTCGGGAGCTTTCTTT. It is translated as CSVGESGAFF.

This clonotype was detected a few times. The chain couples TRBV13 to TRBJ2-7; TRBD1 matches 10 bases. Germline CDR1 reads PRHDT; CDR2 reads FYEKMQ (reference sequence). This CDR3 is 17 amino acids long. V dropped 7 bases and J dropped 1; count of bases not matched to a gene: 13. The CDR3 reads CASTLSHRTGGSYEQYF. The CDR3 nucleotides read TGTGCCAGCACTCTATCTCATAGGACAGGGGGGTCCTACGAGCAGTACTTC.

The sample holds a few counts of this clonotype. V and J are TRBV12-5 and TRBJ1-3; D call uncertain. The V gene lost 3 bases and the J gene lost 0 bases, with 6 bases spanning the gap. This CDR3 is 14 amino acids long. Germline values: CDR1 LGHNT, CDR2 FRNRAP. The CDR3 DNA reads TGTGCTAGTGGTTTAAGGCTCTCTGGAAACACCATATATTTT. Amino acids: CASGLRLSGNTIYF.

This clonotype was counted only a few times. The chain employs TRBV12-3 or TRBV12-4 and TRBJ1-2, with no clear D. Trimming shortened V by 4 bases and J by 0 bases, and 6 bases separated the two germline ends. The CDR3 runs to 13 residues. The CDR3: CASSYSTNYGYTF. For the CDR3, the DNA is TGTGCCAGCAGTTACAGCACTAACTATGGCTACACCTTC.

This sequence joins TRBV7-9 and TRBJ1-2; no clear D gene. The CDR3 runs 13 residues. Between the trimmed V and J ends, which lost 8 bases and 1 base, there was a span of 11 bases. Germline V gene lookup returns CDR1 SEHNR and CDR2 FQNEAQ (reference sequence). The CDR3 loop is CASEGGSNYGYTF. The CDR3 bases are TGTGCCAGCGAGGGCGGGAGTAACTATGGCTACACCTTC.

The V call is TRBV4-1, the J call TRBJ1-4; D unresolved. In germline, CDR1 is MGHRA, CDR2 YSYEKL. V shed 8 bases and J shed 0 bases, with 13 bases lying between them. The CDR3 covers 15 residues. The CDR3 DNA sequence: TGCGCCAGCCAGTGGACCGAGACAACTAATGAAAAACTGTTTTTT. Translation gives CASQWTETTNEKLFF.

This chain's CDR3 is CASSLAGASGPRTDTQYF. In nucleotides, the CDR3 is TGTGCCAGCAGTTTAGCGGGGGCGAGTGGGCCCCGCACAGATACGCAGTATTTT. The chain carries TRBV28 and TRBJ2-3; TRBD2 might be the D (7 bases). Germline V gives CDR1 MDHEN, CDR2 SYDVKM. Trimming pared 2 bases from V and 1 base from J, leaving 19 bases between. The CDR3 has 18 amino acids.

The chain joins TRBV5-1 to TRBJ2-5; 15 bases are a match to TRBD2. This CDR3 has 16 residues. V was pared by 4 bases and J by 4 bases, with 5 bases of the junction left unmatched. Germline-derived CDR1 and CDR2 are SGHRS and YFSETQ. CDR3 bases: TGCGCCAGCAGCCCGGGACTAGCGGGAGGAGCAGAGACCCAGTACTTC. This translates into CASSPGLAGGAETQYF. The whole variable domain, filled in from reference TRBV5-1 and TRBJ2-5, reads KAGVTQTPRYLIKTRGQQVTLSCSPISGHRSVSWYQQTPGQGLQFLFEYFSETQRNKGNFPGRFSGRQFSNSRSEMNVSTLELGDSALYLCASSPGLAGGAETQYFGPGTRLLVL.